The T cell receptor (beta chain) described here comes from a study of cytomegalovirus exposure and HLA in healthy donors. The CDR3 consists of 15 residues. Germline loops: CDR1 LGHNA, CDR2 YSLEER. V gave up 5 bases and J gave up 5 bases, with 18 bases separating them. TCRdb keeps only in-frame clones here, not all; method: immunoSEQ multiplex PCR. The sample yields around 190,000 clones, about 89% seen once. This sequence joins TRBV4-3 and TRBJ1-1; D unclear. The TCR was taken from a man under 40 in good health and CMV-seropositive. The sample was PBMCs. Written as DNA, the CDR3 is TGCGCCAGCAGCGCCACACAGCGTCTACTTACTGAAGCTTTCTTT. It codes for CASSATQRLLTEAFF.